The 8 T cell receptor beta chains presented below share a single source sample, sequenced in a study of immune aging and cytomegalovirus after organ transplant. These receptors are not linked to any known antigen. A microwell BD Rhapsody targeted mRNA and AbSeq workflow captured the cells and built the libraries. One entry per CDR3 protein, called by TCRdb with MiXCR from the single-cell sequencing reads. The sample yields about 21,000 distinct CDR3 sequences, roughly a third seen once. Time point reported: five sample-tagged time points from pre-transplant (day -1) to day 368 post-transplant, pooled. Here the sequenced sample was CMV peptide-activated CD4+ and CD8+ T cells sorted from blood, taken at five time points, pooled. As for subset: sorted CD8+CD137+ and CD4+CD154+ T cells after more than 9 h CMV IE-1 peptide stimulation. These receptors all come from a female donor who had a heart transplant and CMV viremia.

As regards this clonotype: The CDR3 ends on some other residue instead of the conserved phenylalanine or tryptophan, so this is likely a read error. The limits of the CDR3 on the DNA are not certain, so only TCRdb's listed CDR3 is given. The rearrangement joins TRBV10-3 to TRBJ2-3; the D call of TRBD2 is as the table states it, not checked on the DNA. Germline CDR1 is ENHRY and CDR2 is SYGVKD. The CDR3 extends over 15 residues, inclusive of both ends. The CDR3 here is CAISEARPSTDTQYL.

This sequence joins TRBV5-1 and TRBJ2-5; D is perhaps TRBD1 or TRBD2 (5 bases each). Trimming removed 0 bases from V and 3 bases from J, with 9 bases in between. The CDR3 covers 14 residues. CDR1 is SGHRS and CDR2 is YFSETQ in the germline V gene. The CDR3 DNA follows: TGCGCCAGCAGCTTGGAACTAGGGGAAGAGACCCAGTACTTC. Its translation is CASSLELGEETQYF.

V gene TRBV29-1 combines with J gene TRBJ2-5, with D possibly TRBD1 on 7 matching bases. This CDR3 comprises 10 residues. Looked up from germline, CDR1 is SQVTM and CDR2 is ANQGSEA. The CDR3 sequence is CAGGQETQYF. In DNA, the CDR3 is TGCGCAGGGGGGCAAGAGACCCAGTACTTC. Filled out from reference TRBV29-1 and TRBJ2-5, the complete variable domain reads SAVISQKPSRDICQRGTSLTIQCQVDSQVTMMFWYRQQPGQSLTLIATANQGSEATYESGFVIDKFPISRPNLTFSTLTVSNMSPEDSSIYLCAGGQETQYFGPGTRLLVL.

On this clonotype: A much larger clone differs from this one at a single base, so this may be a read error. No DNA is shown, since the ends of the CDR3 on it are uncertain; the CDR3 is the one TCRdb lists. This chain uses TRBV11-3 with TRBJ1-3. The CDR3 is 15 residues long, counting both termini. The germline CDR1 and CDR2 sequences are SGHNT and YENEEA. This CDR3 is CASSPRVGSGNTVYF.

Details on this clonotype: A much larger clone is a single base away; this may be a read error. The chain joins TRBV10-3 to TRBJ2-3; D uncertain. Germline lookup yields CDR1 ENHRY and CDR2 SYGVKD. This CDR3 region has 11 residues. The V end was cut by 9 bases, the J end by 2 bases, with 6 bases between. The DNA of the CDR3 is TGTGCCATACGAGACACAGATACGCAGTATTTT. Its protein is CAIRDTDTQYF.

The chain carries TRBV28 and TRBJ1-5; tentative D call: TRBD1 (5 bases). The germline V and J ends were trimmed by 8 bases and 7 bases, with 18 bases remaining between them. Germline values: CDR1 MDHEN, CDR2 SYDVKM. The CDR3 has 14 amino acids. CDR3 sequence reads: CASCRAGARQPQHF. CDR3 nucleotides: TGTGCCAGCTGCCGGGCTGGGGCGCGGCAGCCCCAGCATTTT.

This clonotype was observed a few times. The chain is built from TRBV9 and TRBJ1-5; D not certain. The CDR3 covers 14 residues. Deletions cut 4 bases from V and 1 base from J, with 9 bases between. From germline, CDR1 is SGDLS and CDR2 YYNGEE. The CDR3 is CASSQDPSNQPQHF. In DNA form, the CDR3 reads TGTGCCAGCAGCCAGGACCCAAGCAATCAGCCCCAGCATTTT.

By share, this clonotype ranks as medium-sized. The rearrangement links TRBV3-1 to TRBJ2-7; 8 nucleotides match TRBD2. From germline, CDR1 is LGHDT and CDR2 YNNKEL (reference sequence). V lost 1 base to trimming and J lost 3 bases; unmatched junction nucleotides: 5. The CDR3 extends over 15 amino acids. CDR3 DNA sequence: TGTGCCAGCAGCCAAGGCGGTACTAGCGGCTACGAGCAGTACTTC. Amino acid sequence: CASSQGGTSGYEQYF.